This T cell receptor beta chain originates from a study of shared clonotypes between healthy human individuals (dated by TCRdb to 2020 to 2022). Regarding the study in general: Two women and three men aged 18 to 49 years were included in the cohort. To estimate repertoire size and how much clonotype sharing occurs between individuals, the study deeply sequenced the blood TCR repertoires of a handful of healthy adults. For each donor, CD4 naive and CD4 memory were each given three plates, CD8 naive was given two plates, and CD8 memory was given one plate. Between about 0.94 and 10 billion PBMCs per donor were obtained by leukapheresis. Different laboratories and diverse techniques were used to prepare libraries and sequence TCR repertoires, to increase sequencing depth and limit assay-specific biases.

Healthy HIV-negative adults with no recently reported acute infections or vaccinations were included as donors. Only Caucasian adults living in Nashville, Tennessee, USA were represented among the donors. Magnetic negative selection was used to enrich CD4+ T cells, after which naive cells were positively selected on CD45RA and the negative fraction became the memory subset. After blood collection by leukapheresis, PBMCs were isolated using Ficoll-Histopaque density gradient centrifugation and then cryopreserved in the vapor phase of liquid nitrogen. Analytical flow cytometry was used to check the purity and quantity of every magnetically sorted T cell population. From each sorted fraction, genomic DNA was isolated and quantified by UV absorbance on a Nanodrop 2000c. According to the germline V gene, CDR1 reads SGDLS and CDR2 reads YYNGEE. Including the terminal cysteine and phenylalanine, the CDR3 comprises 16 residues. Solely the CDR3 DNA is kept, with 48 bases framed from the first base. Germline trimming: 0 bases from V, 4 bases from J; junction bases outside gene matches: 10.

Points on this clone: Its cognate antigen has yet to be identified. No per-base quality is available; no much larger clone lies one base away.

Beyond this particular receptor, the publication reports: Compared with non-shared clonotypes, clonotypes shared by all four sorted-subset donors had higher generation probabilities. Sampling was limited to blood, and TCR repertoires in tissue likely differ from TCR repertoires in blood. The genetic and exposure-history diversity represented was limited by the small number of donors. Pairwise subsampling indicated that sequencing depth was expected to affect the degree of clonotype sharing among donors. Estimated clonotype richness was generally larger for naive than for memory subsets. Even with the large sequencing depth, rarefaction of the sorted-subset datasets indicated that sequencing was incomplete. Across a few donors, approximately 5% of naive CD4, roughly 3.8% of naive CD8, approximately 2.5% of memory CD4, and 0.4% to 0.45% of memory CD8 clonotypes were shared.

Using the deep immunoSEQ assay, TCR CDR3 regions were amplified from genomic DNA by multiplex PCR. Extracted genomic DNA from each cell subset was distributed evenly across all wells of several immunoSEQ 96-well plates, and each plate was treated as a replicate. For sorted subsets, around 0.2 ug of genomic DNA, equivalent to some 30,000 T cell genomes, went into each replicate PCR. The purified libraries were quantified using a Qubit 3.0 fluorometer, sized with a Bioanalyzer 2100, and then quantified again using the KAPA Library Quantification kit. Each immunoSEQ 96-well plate was sequenced on its own single-read 150-cycle Illumina NextSeq 550 flow cell. The study's own analysis went as follows. Because the immunoSEQ output held only junctional sequences and lacked quality scores, the filtering could not match the filtering applied to full-length reads. Sequences were annotated with PyIR, a Python wrapper for IgBLAST v1.9, using IMGT germline references to assign V/J genes and CDR3. Any read was removed if the V/J assignment was weak (E-value above 1e-6), the CDR3 was missing, or the read contained stop codons, out-of-frame junctions, or ambiguous translated residues. V3J clonotypes were defined by identical inferred V gene, J gene, and CDR3 amino acid sequence. Percentage overlap between repertoires was computed as shared unique clonotypes divided by the size of the smaller repertoire. Repertoire richness was assessed with RTK rarefaction, the Chao1 estimator, and Recon v2.1 estimates of unobserved clonotypes. OLGA was used to compute generation probabilities for all TCRbeta clonotypes that the gDNA method yielded from a handful of donors. TCRdb obtained this table from immuneACCESS and retained in-frame rearrangements with V and J assigned. These tables miss some clones; where compared with another copy, unresolved V genes account for less than half of the shortfall, and the remainder is unexplained. The V and J calls and clone size were taken over from that table, and D and trimming were inferred from the DNA. This sample has fewer than 850,000 clones in its table, and more than 70% of those were observed once. The leading ten clones occupy 1.5% to 2% of the sample.

The source is a woman in her 30s in good health. The chain uses TRBV9 and TRBJ2-7; the junction holds 7 bases that match TRBD2. The specimen sequenced was memory CD4+ T cells sorted from blood. In the paper's terms, the cell subset or site label means: CD45RA-negative fraction. The DNA sequence is TGTGCCAGCAGCGTAGCTACGGGGGGACGCCAGTACGAGCAGTACTTC. Its coded protein is CASSVATGGRQYEQYF. Extended through the reference TRBV9 and TRBJ2-7 proteins, this CDR3 yields the full variable domain: DSGVTQTPKHLITATGQRVTLRCSPRSGDLSVYWYQQSLDQGLQFLIQYYNGEERAKGNILERFSAQQFPDLHSELNLSSLELGDSALYFCASSVATGGRQYEQYFGPGTRLTVT.